The 21 T cell receptor beta chains given below trace back to one sample, sequenced in a study of blood T cell repertoires in COVID-19. Sequencing used immunoSEQ multiplex PCR; TCRdb keeps in-frame clones, though not all of them. The sample holds about 150,000 clones, approximately 90% seen once. The source material was peripheral blood. The source of these receptors is a human donor with COVID-19, enrolled during active disease. The donor label of this sample is uncertain.

The V call is TRBV18, the J call TRBJ2-5, with 13 nucleotides matching TRBD2. Germline V gives CDR1 KGHSH, CDR2 LQKENI. The junction had 6 bases not matched to a gene; V was cut back by 4 bases and J by 7 bases. The CDR3 contains 15 residues. DNA for the CDR3: TGTGCCAGCTCACTCGGGACTAGCGGGGATGGGACCCAGTACTTC. This codes for CASSLGTSGDGTQYF.

The chain couples TRBV12-5 to TRBJ1-2; possible D gene TRBD1, 5 bases. Trimming pared 1 base from V and 0 bases from J, leaving 12 bases between. The CDR3 loop spans 16 amino acids. Per the germline V gene, CDR1 is LGHNT and CDR2 is FRNRAP. CDR3 nucleotides: TGTGCTAGTGGTTTGGCGCAGGGTGGAACTAACTATGGCTACACCTTC. This sequence encodes CASGLAQGGTNYGYTF.

This clone was picked up one time. V is TRBV10-3 and J is TRBJ1-4; TRBD1 aligns across 9 bases. Germline V gene sequence: CDR1 ENHRY, CDR2 SYGVKD. Trimming cost V 2 bases and J 4 bases; bases outside gene matches: 5. The CDR3 has 16 amino acids. CDR3 sequence: CAISEPGQGINEKLFF. DNA for the CDR3: TGTGCCATCAGTGAGCCGGGACAGGGAATTAATGAAAAACTGTTTTTT.

The rearrangement uses TRBV7-3 and TRBJ2-5, with 9 bases aligning to TRBD2. The V and J ends lost 5 bases and 5 bases, in that order; junction bases with no gene match: 18. Germline CDR1 is SGHTA and CDR2 is FQGTGA. The CDR3 runs to 18 residues. The CDR3 DNA follows: TGTGCCAGCAGCGCAAAGCCTAGCGGGGAGGTTGGCAGGGAGACCCAGTACTTC. This sequence encodes CASSAKPSGEVGRETQYF.

This chain joins TRBV6-6 and TRBJ2-7, with 15 bases matching TRBD2. Germline V lookup: CDR1 MNHNY, CDR2 SVGAGI (reference sequence). The V segment lost 0 bases and the J segment 4 bases; nucleotides outside the gene matches: 1. This CDR3 spans 16 amino acids. The CDR3 DNA reads as TGTGCCAGCAGTTACTCCGGGACTAGCGGGAGGTACGAGCAGTACTTC. Translation gives CASSYSGTSGRYEQYF.

The chain is built from TRBV5-1 and TRBJ2-3, with 12 bases matching TRBD2. CDR1 and CDR2 (germline): SGHRS, YFSETQ. V lost 9 bases and J lost 5; bases outside the gene matches: 10. This CDR3 spans 15 amino acids. The CDR3 sequence is CATRTSGARGDTQYF. The CDR3 DNA is TGCGCCACCCGGACTAGCGGGGCGCGCGGAGATACGCAGTATTTT.

The chain uses TRBV30 and TRBJ1-2; TRBD1 agrees at 7 bases. This CDR3 region has 13 residues. The V gene's germline CDR1 is GTSNPN and CDR2 SVGIG (reference sequence). After removal of 3 bases from V and 4 bases from J, the junction contained 5 bases not matched to a gene. Here the CDR3 reads CAWRPRDSYGYTF. CDR3 nucleotide sequence: TGTGCCTGGAGGCCCCGGGACAGCTATGGCTACACCTTC.

The chain is built from TRBV2 and TRBJ1-4; perhaps TRBD1 as D (5 bases). The germline gives CDR1 SNHLY, CDR2 FYNNEI. Deletions cut 9 bases from V and 8 bases from J, with 16 bases between. There are 13 residues in the CDR3. CDR3 residues: CASLEGAGEKLFF. CDR3 coding DNA: TGTGCCAGTCTAGAAGGGGCAGGGGAAAAACTGTTTTTT. Full variable domain (remainder filled in from reference TRBV2 and TRBJ1-4): EPEVTQTPSHQVTQMGQEVILRCVPISNHLYFYWYRQILGQKVEFLVSFYNNEISEKSEIFDDQFSVERPDGSNFTLKIRSTKLEDSAMYFCASLEGAGEKLFFGSGTQLSVL.

The rearrangement joins TRBV7-9 to TRBJ2-1, with 7 bases identical to TRBD2. Per the germline V gene, CDR1 is SEHNR and CDR2 is FQNEAQ (reference sequence). V gave up 5 bases and J gave up 3 bases; unmatched junction bases: 7. The CDR3 is made up of 15 amino acids. Written as DNA, the CDR3 is TGTGCCAGCAGCGCCCGGGGGGACCTCTACAATGAGCAGTTCTTC. This translates into CASSARGDLYNEQFF.

The chain is built from TRBV14 and TRBJ1-1; D possibly corresponds to TRBD1 (5 bases). The CDR3 runs to 13 residues. Germline values: CDR1 SGHDN, CDR2 FVKESK. Trimming stripped 3 bases from V and 11 bases from J, with 16 bases between. CDR3 nucleotides: TGTGCCAGCAGCCACAGCCCTCCACGGGGGGCTTTCTTT. Protein: CASSHSPPRGAFF. The entire variable domain, with the rest obtained from reference TRBV14 and TRBJ1-1, is as follows: EAGVTQFPSHSVIEKGQTVTLRCDPISGHDNLYWYRRVMGKEIKFLLHFVKESKQDESGMPNNRFLAERTGGTYSTLKVQPAELEDSGVYFCASSHSPPRGAFFGQGTRLTVV.

Only one count was recorded for this clone. The chain carries TRBV6-5 and TRBJ1-1; possible D gene TRBD1, 5 bases. V lost 6 bases and J lost 1, with 9 bases in between. Germline assignment: CDR1 MNHEY and CDR2 SVGAGI. This CDR3 is 13 amino acids long. Here the CDR3 reads CASSLDRNTEAFF. CDR3 coding DNA: TGTGCCAGCAGCCTCGACAGGAACACTGAAGCTTTCTTT.

The chain recombines TRBV10-1 with TRBJ2-1; TRBD1 matches 7 bases. V gave up 6 bases and J gave up 1 base; unmatched junction bases: 6. CDR3 length: 15 residues. Per germline, CDR1 WNHNN and CDR2 SYGVQD (reference sequence). CDR3 in amino acids: CASRHTGESYNEQFF. Here the CDR3 DNA reads TGCGCCAGCAGGCACACAGGGGAATCCTACAATGAGCAGTTCTTC.

The gene calls are TRBV27 and TRBJ2-7; 12 bases agree with TRBD2. The CDR3 consists of 18 residues. Germline V gives CDR1 MNHEY, CDR2 SMNVEV (reference sequence). Trimming cost V 6 bases and J 0 bases; bases outside gene matches: 12. CDR3 coding DNA: TGTGCCAGCAGCCGATTTCTAGCGGGAGGGGCTAGCTCCTACGAGCAGTACTTC. Residues: CASSRFLAGGASSYEQYF.

The chain combines TRBV28 with TRBJ1-2, with a weak D call TRBD1 (6 bases). The germline V gene encodes CDR1 MDHEN and CDR2 SYDVKM. V was clipped by 6 bases and J by 2 bases, with 10 bases between them. The CDR3 spans 13 residues. This chain's CDR3 is CASRLQGNYGYTF. Written as DNA, the CDR3 is TGTGCCAGCAGGCTTCAGGGGAACTATGGCTACACCTTC.

This rearrangement joins TRBV24-1 to TRBJ1-5; D gene unclear. V was trimmed by 9 bases and J by 8 bases, leaving 10 bases between them. Germline lookup yields CDR1 KGHDR and CDR2 SFDVKD. The CDR3 length is 11 residues. CDR3 region: CATGQEEPQHF. In DNA, the CDR3 is TGTGCCACCGGGCAGGAGGAGCCCCAGCATTTT.

This clone was recorded only once. The V gene is TRBV11-2, the J gene TRBJ2-7; possible D gene TRBD1, 5 bases. This CDR3 has 12 residues. Trimming cost V 5 bases and J 5 bases, with 10 bases left between them. CDR1 and CDR2 from the germline V gene are SGHAT and FQNNGV. This chain's CDR3 is CASSRVRDEQYF. The CDR3 bases are TGTGCCAGCAGCCGAGTCAGGGACGAGCAGTACTTC.

This chain connects TRBV3-1 (or the pseudogene TRBV3-2) to TRBJ2-1, with D possibly matching TRBD2 (7 bases). The CDR3 is 18 amino acids. Germline CDR1 and CDR2: LGHDT and YNNKEL (reference sequence). V was cut by 4 bases and J by 15 bases, with 34 bases left in between. In nucleotides, the CDR3 is TGTGCCAGCAGCCGAATGTGGGGGCGCATCAGAAGCGGGGAGGTGAGGTTCTTC. The encoded protein is CASSRMWGRIRSGEVRFF.

V usage is TRBV11-3 and J usage is TRBJ1-1; TRBD1 aligns across 8 bases. CDR3 length: 14 residues. Germline lookup yields CDR1 SGHNT and CDR2 YENEEA. J was trimmed by 7 bases and V by 4 bases; bases with no gene match: 8. The CDR3 nucleotides are TGTGCCAGCAGCTCGGGACAGGCTGATAATGAAGCTTTCTTT. Encoded protein: CASSSGQADNEAFF.

A remark on this clone: At one end the junction does not follow the germline gene, possibly because of a read error. The CDR3 sequence: CASSHTGRGNPEAFF. Written as DNA, the CDR3 is TGTGCCAGCAGTCACACGGGTCGAGGGAACCCTGAAGCTTTCTTT. The V gene is TRBV7-9, the J gene TRBJ1-1; no clear D. The CDR3 extends over 15 amino acids. Per the germline V gene, CDR1 is SEHNR and CDR2 is FQNEAQ (reference sequence).

CDR3: CASSFAAGGTYEQYF. The DNA of the CDR3 is TGTGCCAGCAGTTTCGCAGCGGGGGGGACCTACGAGCAGTACTTC. This chain connects TRBV6-5 to TRBJ2-7; 10 nucleotides line up with TRBD2. The CDR3 runs to 15 residues. Germline V gives CDR1 MNHEY, CDR2 SVGAGI. Trimming removed 4 bases from V and 2 bases from J; junction bases left unmatched: 5.

This clone occurred once. V usage is TRBV9 and J usage is TRBJ1-2; no reliable D call. The germline gives CDR1 SGDLS, CDR2 YYNGEE. The CDR3 length is 14 residues. Trimming cost V 0 bases and J 8 bases, with 14 bases left between them. The CDR3 sequence: CASSVESMGGGYTF. The CDR3, as DNA: TGTGCCAGCAGCGTAGAATCGATGGGAGGGGGCTACACCTTC.